This entry lists 30 T cell receptor beta chains sequenced from one sample in a study of T cells in Graves' hyperthyroidism and ophthalmopathy. RNA transcripts provided the source from which TCR beta CDR3 regions were amplified. First-round RT-PCR of the TCR CDR3 relied on the HTBI primer set. One entry per CDR3 protein, called by TCRdb with MiXCR from the multiplex PCR reads. Of about 580,000 distinct CDR3 sequences in the sample, 11% to 15% are singletons; the top ten hold 5.8%. The sample taken for sequencing was blood. Source of these receptors: a woman in her 30s with Graves' hyperthyroidism that later progressed to Graves' ophthalmopathy.

This clonotype was seen at least ten times. The chain uses TRBV11-2 and TRBJ2-7; TRBD1 might be the D (6 bases). CDR1 is SGHAT, CDR2 FQNNGV, per germline. The CDR3 totals 14 residues. Trimming took off 6 bases at V and 5 bases at J, with 17 bases between the two ends. The CDR3 reads CASSTIQGRHEQYF. The CDR3 nucleotides are TGTGCCAGCAGTACCATACAGGGTCGCCACGAGCAGTACTTC.

This clonotype was counted ten times or more. The chain has TRBV11-3 and TRBJ2-2; D is undetermined. This CDR3 has 14 amino acids. The germline V gene encodes CDR1 SGHNT and CDR2 YENEEA. Trimming took 3 bases from V and 5 from J, leaving 10 bases between them. This chain's CDR3 is CASSLVVGTGELFF. The CDR3 DNA reads as TGTGCCAGCAGCTTGGTGGTTGGGACCGGGGAGCTGTTTTTT. The variable domain in full, with the rest retrieved from reference TRBV11-3 and TRBJ2-2, is EAGVVQSPRYKIIEKKQPVAFWCNPISGHNTLYWYLQNLGQGPELLIRYENEEAVDDSQLPKDRFSAERLKGVDSTLKIQPAELGDSAVYLCASSLVVGTGELFFGEGSRLTVL.

V gene TRBV7-3 combines with J gene TRBJ1-3; D perhaps matches TRBD1 (5 bases). The CDR3 sequence is 13 residues long. Germline values: CDR1 SGHTA, CDR2 FQGTGA. V was cut by 4 bases and J by 15 bases, with 19 bases left in between. This CDR3 reads CASSSIDRDSKYF. The CDR3, as DNA: TGTGCCAGCAGCTCCATCGACCGGGACTCAAAATATTTT.

The chain links TRBV9 to TRBJ2-7; D perhaps matches TRBD1 (5 bases). Germline V gene sequence: CDR1 SGDLS, CDR2 YYNGEE. Trimming pared 0 bases from V and 6 bases from J, leaving 10 bases between. CDR3 length: 13 amino acids. For the CDR3, the DNA is TGTGCCAGCAGCGTAGCAGGGCACGGCGAGCAGTACTTC. Its translation: CASSVAGHGEQYF.

The chain is built from TRBV6-1 and TRBJ1-6; D gene ambiguous. Germline loops: CDR1 MNHNS, CDR2 SASEGT. This CDR3 spans 13 amino acids. The V gene lost 9 bases and the J gene lost 6 bases, with 12 bases spanning the gap. CDR3 residues: CASGRETNSPLHF. CDR3 nucleotide sequence: TGTGCCAGTGGGAGGGAGACTAATTCACCCCTCCACTTT.

This clonotype appeared many times. This chain joins TRBV2 and TRBJ1-1; TRBD1 is a possible D gene (6 bases). Trimming pared 7 bases from V and 0 bases from J, leaving 15 bases between. Germline CDR1 reads SNHLY; CDR2 reads FYNNEI. There are 15 residues in the CDR3. CDR3 loop: CASNGGATLNTEAFF. In DNA form, the CDR3 reads TGTGCCAGCAACGGGGGGGCTACCCTGAACACTGAAGCTTTCTTT.

V and J are TRBV12-3 or TRBV12-4 and TRBJ1-5, with 10 bases matching TRBD1. There are 16 residues in the CDR3. V dropped 6 bases and J dropped 2; count of bases not matched to a gene: 7. Here the CDR3 reads CASSPGTGDRNQPQHF. CDR3 DNA sequence: TGTGCCAGCAGCCCCGGGACAGGGGATCGCAATCAGCCCCAGCATTTT.

There are a few counts of this clonotype. The chain employs TRBV15 and TRBJ2-2; 9 positions agree with TRBD2. This CDR3 is built from 16 residues. Germline CDR1 and CDR2: LNHNV and YYDKDF (reference sequence). The V and J ends lost 1 base and 2 bases, in that order; junction bases with no gene match: 2. The CDR3 sequence is CATSRGTSDNTGELFF. CDR3 coding DNA: TGTGCCACCAGCAGAGGGACTAGCGACAACACCGGGGAGCTGTTTTTT.

Many counts were recorded for this clonotype. The DNA of the CDR3 is TGTGCCAGTACCTGGACTAGCGCAAACAATGAGCAGTTCTTC. Encoded protein: CASTWTSANNEQFF. The V gene is TRBV28, the J gene TRBJ2-1, with 9 bases lining up with TRBD2. This CDR3 has 14 residues. CDR1 MDHEN and CDR2 SYDVKM come from the germline V gene. V shed 9 bases and J 5 bases; nucleotides not matched to a gene: 8.

This clonotype was seen ten or more times. This chain uses TRBV28 with TRBJ1-1, with a tentative D call TRBD1 (6 bases). V gave up 6 bases and J gave up 4 bases, with 21 bases separating them. The CDR3 is 16 amino acids. Germline values: CDR1 MDHEN, CDR2 SYDVKM. CDR3 sequence (DNA): TGTGCCAGCAGACTCACCCGCGGCAGGGGCTTCACTGAAGCTTTCTTT. As protein: CASRLTRGRGFTEAFF.

This clonotype was detected only a few times. The rearrangement uses TRBV5-4 and TRBJ2-2, with TRBD2 matching over 11 bases. This CDR3 has 16 amino acids. Germline V gene lookup returns CDR1 SGHNT and CDR2 YYREEE (reference sequence). Germline trimming cut 4 bases from V and 4 bases from J; bases unmatched to any gene: 6. This CDR3 reads CASSLRSGRATGELFF. The CDR3 bases are TGTGCCAGCAGCCTCCGTAGCGGGAGGGCCACCGGGGAGCTGTTTTTT.

This clonotype was observed at least ten times. The gene calls are TRBV20-1 and TRBJ2-1; 14 nucleotides line up with TRBD2. The germline gives CDR1 DFQATT, CDR2 SNEGSKA (reference sequence). Trimming took 0 bases from V and 3 from J; bases not matched to a gene: 4. This CDR3 spans 17 amino acids. The CDR3: CSARDPGTSGSYNEQFF. The CDR3 region has the DNA TGCAGTGCTAGAGATCCCGGGACTAGCGGGAGCTACAATGAGCAGTTCTTC.

This clonotype was seen at least ten times. V is TRBV7-3 and J is TRBJ2-5; D tentatively reads TRBD1 or TRBD2 (5 bases each). CDR1 SGHTA and CDR2 FQGTGA come from the germline V gene. The CDR3 runs 17 residues. The ends were cut back, 5 bases at V and 3 bases at J, with 22 bases in the middle. CDR3 sequence: CASSLKGRVTDEETQYF. CDR3 DNA sequence: TGTGCCAGCAGCCTAAAGGGGCGGGTGACAGACGAAGAGACCCAGTACTTC. The variable domain in full, completed from reference TRBV7-3 and TRBJ2-5, reads GAGVSQTPSNKVTEKGKYVELRCDPISGHTALYWYRQSLGQGPEFLIYFQGTGAADDSGLPNDRFFAVRPEGSVSTLKIQRTERGDSAVYLCASSLKGRVTDEETQYFGPGTRLLVL.

This clonotype was observed at least ten times. The chain joins TRBV4-2 to TRBJ2-5; 8 nucleotides match TRBD2. Trimming at V came to 4 bases and at J to 3 bases, leaving 10 bases not matched to a gene. The CDR3 loop spans 16 amino acids. In germline, CDR1 is LGHNA, CDR2 YNFKEQ. The CDR3 spells CASSRAREAGEETQYF. The DNA of the CDR3 is TGTGCCAGCAGCCGAGCACGGGAAGCGGGAGAAGAGACCCAGTACTTC.

This clonotype showed up many times. The V and J genes are TRBV6-5 and TRBJ2-3; the match to TRBD2 covers 8 bases. Unmatched junction bases numbered 7, after V lost 2 bases and J lost 0 bases. The germline CDR1 and CDR2 sequences are MNHEY and SVGAGI. The CDR3 consists of 17 residues. The CDR3 bases are TGTGCCAGCAGTTACCCCTCCAGCGGGAGTAGCACAGATACGCAGTATTTT. It is translated as CASSYPSSGSSTDTQYF.

This clonotype was seen ten or more times. V gene TRBV28 combines with J gene TRBJ2-1, with TRBD2 matching over 13 bases. CDR1 MDHEN and CDR2 SYDVKM come from the germline V gene. V dropped 7 bases and J dropped 7; count of bases not matched to a gene: 4. This CDR3 is built from 14 residues. The CDR3 loop reads CASISTSGRNEQFF. Here the CDR3 DNA reads TGTGCCAGCATTTCGACTAGCGGGAGGAATGAGCAGTTCTTC. The complete variable domain, with remaining parts taken from reference TRBV28 and TRBJ2-1, reads DVKVTQSSRYLVKRTGEKVFLECVQDMDHENMFWYRQDPGLGLRLIYFSYDVKMKEKGDIPEGYSVSREKKERFSLILESASTNQTSMYLCASISTSGRNEQFFGPGTRLTVL.

This clonotype was seen repeatedly, ten times or more. The chain carries TRBV2 and TRBJ1-1, with D hard to call. In germline, CDR1 is SNHLY, CDR2 FYNNEI. With 6 bases removed from V and 4 bases from J, the gap between germline ends came to 15 bases. The CDR3 has 14 residues. The DNA of the CDR3 is TGTGCCAGCAGCGCCGGGAGAGGGATCACTGAAGCTTTCTTT. Amino acid sequence: CASSAGRGITEAFF. Drawing the rest from reference TRBV2 and TRBJ1-1, the complete variable domain is EPEVTQTPSHQVTQMGQEVILRCVPISNHLYFYWYRQILGQKVEFLVSFYNNEISEKSEIFDDQFSVERPDGSNFTLKIRSTKLEDSAMYFCASSAGRGITEAFFGQGTRLTVV.

V gene TRBV5-1 combines with J gene TRBJ2-1, with a weak D call TRBD1 (5 bases). The CDR3 consists of 16 residues. The germline V and J ends were trimmed by 1 base and 0 bases, with 11 bases remaining between them. The germline V gene has CDR1 SGHRS and CDR2 YFSETQ. The CDR3 coding sequence is TGCGCCAGCAGCTTGAATGTCAGGGCCTCCTACAATGAGCAGTTCTTC. Translating it yields CASSLNVRASYNEQFF.

The rearrangement uses TRBV18 and TRBJ2-7, with a tentative D call TRBD1 (6 bases). Trimming left V 3 bases short and J 2 bases short, with 14 bases between. The CDR3 sequence is 15 residues long. The germline CDR1 and CDR2 sequences are KGHSH and LQKENI. The CDR3: CASSPGDTLTYEQYF. In DNA form, the CDR3 reads TGTGCCAGCTCACCCGGGGACACCTTAACCTACGAGCAGTACTTC.

The chain is built from TRBV3-1 and TRBJ2-7; 9 bases line up with TRBD1. Germline V gene sequence: CDR1 LGHDT, CDR2 YNNKEL (reference sequence). The CDR3 runs 15 residues. The trim removed 4 bases at V and 5 bases at J, leaving 9 bases unmatched. The CDR3 DNA reads TGTGCCAGCAGCCCGGAACAGGGGGCTATACACGAGCAGTACTTC. Amino acid sequence: CASSPEQGAIHEQYF.

Regarding this clonotype: This clone may be a read error of a much larger clone one base away. The V and J genes are TRBV6-1 and TRBJ2-7; maybe TRBD1 (5 bases). The V gene's germline CDR1 is MNHNS and CDR2 SASEGT. CDR3 size: 13 residues. The CDR3 bases are TGTGCCGGCAGGGCAGGAAGCTCCTACGAGCAGTACTTC. Its protein product is CAGRAGSSYEQYF.

This clonotype turned up a few times. The rearrangement joins TRBV6-1 to TRBJ1-2, with a tentative D call TRBD1 (6 bases). This CDR3 is built from 13 residues. The ends were cut back, 5 bases at V and 13 bases at J, with 20 bases in the middle. Germline-derived CDR1 and CDR2 are MNHNS and SASEGT. The CDR3 coding sequence is TGTGCCAGCAGTCTCGCCAGACAGGACCCTGGCACCTTC. Translated, it gives CASSLARQDPGTF.

This clonotype was picked up many times. The chain recombines TRBV28 with TRBJ1-5; the D gene is possibly TRBD1 (6 bases). Trimming pared 5 bases from V and 7 bases from J, leaving 15 bases between. The CDR3 runs 14 residues. Germline V gene sequence: CDR1 MDHEN, CDR2 SYDVKM. CDR3 amino acids: CASSEDSPRQPQHF. Here the CDR3 DNA reads TGTGCCAGCAGTGAGGACAGCCCAAGGCAGCCCCAGCATTTT.

This clonotype was recorded many times. V is TRBV5-5 and J is TRBJ1-1, with a tentative D call TRBD1 (6 bases). Trimming removed 2 bases at V and 0 bases at J, with 14 bases between. The germline V gene has CDR1 SGHKS and CDR2 YYEKEE (reference sequence). There are 16 residues in the CDR3. This chain's CDR3 is CASSLGGGSMNTEAFF. CDR3 sequence (DNA): TGTGCCAGCAGCTTAGGAGGGGGAAGCATGAACACTGAAGCTTTCTTT.

This clonotype was seen a few times. This rearrangement joins TRBV4-3 to TRBJ1-4; 10 nucleotides line up with TRBD1. The CDR3 totals 15 residues. After removal of 2 bases from V and 6 bases from J, the junction contained 3 bases not matched to a gene. CDR1 and CDR2 (germline): LGHNA, YSLEER. The DNA for the CDR3 is TGCGCCAGCAGCCAAATTGGACAGGGGGATGAAAAACTGTTTTTT. Translating gives CASSQIGQGDEKLFF.

This clonotype was counted many times. The chain carries TRBV27 and TRBJ1-1, with 7 nucleotides matching TRBD1. The CDR3 totals 15 residues. Trimming at V came to 7 bases and at J to 5 bases, leaving 13 bases not matched to a gene. Germline V CDR1 and CDR2: MNHEY, SMNVEV (reference sequence). CDR3 in DNA: TGTGCCAGCAAAGAAGACAGGGCGGCACGGACTGAAGCTTTCTTT. The encoded protein is CASKEDRAARTEAFF.

This clonotype was seen ten or more times. CDR3 DNA sequence: TGTGCCAGCAGCCCCCGGACCTCCTACAATGAGCAGTTCTTC. Translation: CASSPRTSYNEQFF. The chain carries TRBV9 and TRBJ2-1, with D unclear. CDR1 and CDR2 (germline): SGDLS, YYNGEE. Trimming stripped 4 bases from V and 0 bases from J, with 8 bases between. This CDR3 has 14 amino acids.

This clonotype has a count of ten or more. This sequence joins TRBV7-2 and TRBJ2-5, with D hard to call. V lost 5 bases and J lost 5, with 9 bases in between. The CDR3 loop spans 12 amino acids. The germline V gene encodes CDR1 SGHTA and CDR2 FQGNSA. The CDR3 loop reads CASSRRSETQYF. The CDR3 nucleotides read TGTGCCAGCAGCCGCCGGAGCGAGACCCAGTACTTC.

This clonotype was seen repeatedly, ten times or more. The chain links TRBV15 to TRBJ2-7, with D unresolved. The CDR3 has 15 amino acids. Germline-derived CDR1 and CDR2 are LNHNV and YYDKDF (reference sequence). V gave up 0 bases and J gave up 0 bases, with 9 bases separating them. The CDR3 here is CATSRDPYLSYEQYF. CDR3 nucleotides: TGTGCCACCAGCAGAGATCCGTACCTCTCCTACGAGCAGTACTTC.

Many counts were recorded for this clonotype. The chain is built from TRBV27 and TRBJ1-4; no firm D call. Germline V CDR1 and CDR2: MNHEY, SMNVEV (reference sequence). The CDR3 loop spans 15 amino acids. The germline V and J ends were trimmed by 5 bases and 8 bases, with 18 bases remaining between them. CDR3 residues: CASSPYLWGREKLFF. The DNA of the CDR3 is TGTGCCAGCAGTCCCTACCTTTGGGGTAGGGAAAAACTGTTTTTT.